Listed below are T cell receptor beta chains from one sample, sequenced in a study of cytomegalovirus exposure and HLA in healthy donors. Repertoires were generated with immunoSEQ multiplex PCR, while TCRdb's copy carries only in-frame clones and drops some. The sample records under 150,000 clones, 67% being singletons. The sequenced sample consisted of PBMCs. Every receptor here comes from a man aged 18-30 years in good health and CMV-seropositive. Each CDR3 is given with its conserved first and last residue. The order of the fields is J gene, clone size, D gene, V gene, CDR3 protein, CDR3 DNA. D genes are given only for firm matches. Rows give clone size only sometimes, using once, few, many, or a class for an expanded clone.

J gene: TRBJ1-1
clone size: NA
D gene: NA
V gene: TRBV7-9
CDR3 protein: CASSPHGRITEAFF
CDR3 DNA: TGTGCCAGCAGCCCCCACGGGAGAATCACTGAAGCTTTCTTT

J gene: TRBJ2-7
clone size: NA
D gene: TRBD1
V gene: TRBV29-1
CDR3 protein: CSAGTGTYEQYF
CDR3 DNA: TGCAGCGCCGGGACAGGGACCTACGAGCAGTACTTC

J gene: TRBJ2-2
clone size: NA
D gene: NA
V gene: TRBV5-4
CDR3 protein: CASSWELANTGELFF
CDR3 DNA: TGTGCCAGCAGCTGGGAACTAGCGAACACCGGGGAGCTGTTTTTT

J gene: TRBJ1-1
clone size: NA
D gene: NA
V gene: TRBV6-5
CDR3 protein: CASSFDREAFF
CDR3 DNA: TGTGCCAGCAGTTTCGACAGGGAAGCTTTCTTT

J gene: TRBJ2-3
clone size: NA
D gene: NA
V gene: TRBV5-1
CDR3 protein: CASSLRRGGALTDTQYF
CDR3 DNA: TGCGCCAGCAGCTTAAGACGCGGAGGGGCACTCACAGATACGCAGTATTTT

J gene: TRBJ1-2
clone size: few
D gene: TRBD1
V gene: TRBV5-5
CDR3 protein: CASSAGGSLLNYGYTF
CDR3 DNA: TGTGCCAGCAGCGCAGGGGGCTCCCTCCTTAACTATGGCTACACCTTC

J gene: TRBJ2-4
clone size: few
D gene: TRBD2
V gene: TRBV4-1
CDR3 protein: CASSQAVASGGQAKNIQYF
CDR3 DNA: TGCGCCAGCAGCCAAGCGGTCGCTAGCGGGGGCCAAGCCAAAAACATTCAGTACTTC

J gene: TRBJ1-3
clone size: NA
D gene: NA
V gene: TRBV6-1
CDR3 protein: CASSERGTTSGNTIYF
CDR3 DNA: TGTGCCAGCAGTGAACGTGGCACCACCTCTGGAAACACCATATATTTT

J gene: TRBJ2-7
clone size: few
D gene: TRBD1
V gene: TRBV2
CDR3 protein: CASNMDRGDYEQYF
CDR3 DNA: TGTGCCAGCAACATGGACAGGGGGGACTACGAGCAGTACTTC

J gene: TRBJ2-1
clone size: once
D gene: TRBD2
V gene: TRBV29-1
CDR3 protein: CSVEGLDYNEQFF
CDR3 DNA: TGCAGCGTGGAAGGACTAGACTACAATGAGCAGTTCTTC